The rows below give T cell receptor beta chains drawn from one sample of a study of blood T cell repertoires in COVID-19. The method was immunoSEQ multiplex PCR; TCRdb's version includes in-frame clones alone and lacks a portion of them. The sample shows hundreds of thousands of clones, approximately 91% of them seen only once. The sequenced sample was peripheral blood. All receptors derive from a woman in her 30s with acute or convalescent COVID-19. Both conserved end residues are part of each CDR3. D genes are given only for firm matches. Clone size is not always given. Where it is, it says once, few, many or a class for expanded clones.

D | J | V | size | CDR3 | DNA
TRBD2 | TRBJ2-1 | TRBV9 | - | CASSPFLGGSYNEQFF | TGTGCCAGCAGCCCTTTCTTGGGGGGGTCCTACAATGAGCAGTTCTTC
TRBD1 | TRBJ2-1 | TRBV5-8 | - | CASDTQGSNEQFF | TGTGCCAGCGACACACAGGGGTCCAATGAGCAGTTCTTC
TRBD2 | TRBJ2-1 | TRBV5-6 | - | CASSLEVGLAGYEQFF | TGTGCCAGCAGCTTGGAGGTGGGACTAGCGGGTTATGAGCAGTTCTTC
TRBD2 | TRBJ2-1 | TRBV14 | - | CASSLTSGRVEFF | TGTGCCAGCAGCCTAACTAGCGGGAGGGTGGAGTTCTTC
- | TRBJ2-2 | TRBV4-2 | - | CASSQGPGELFF | TGTGCCAGCAGCCAAGGGCCCGGGGAGCTGTTTTTT
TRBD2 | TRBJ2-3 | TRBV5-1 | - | CASSWGLAGTDTQYF | TGCGCCAGCAGCTGGGGACTAGCGGGCACAGATACGCAGTATTTT
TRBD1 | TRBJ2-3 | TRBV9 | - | CASSVKGATDTQYF | TGTGCCAGCAGCGTAAAGGGGGCCACAGATACGCAGTATTTT
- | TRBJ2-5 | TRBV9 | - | CASSGEGGPQETQYF | TGTGCCAGCAGCGGAGAGGGAGGACCGCAAGAGACCCAGTACTTC
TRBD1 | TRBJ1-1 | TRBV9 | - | CASSVDQDRSTEAFF | TGTGCCAGCAGCGTAGACCAGGACAGGAGCACTGAAGCTTTCTTT
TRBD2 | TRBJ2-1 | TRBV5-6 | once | CASSLGGGGYNEQFF | TGTGCCAGCAGCTTGGGTGGGGGAGGGTACAATGAGCAGTTCTTC